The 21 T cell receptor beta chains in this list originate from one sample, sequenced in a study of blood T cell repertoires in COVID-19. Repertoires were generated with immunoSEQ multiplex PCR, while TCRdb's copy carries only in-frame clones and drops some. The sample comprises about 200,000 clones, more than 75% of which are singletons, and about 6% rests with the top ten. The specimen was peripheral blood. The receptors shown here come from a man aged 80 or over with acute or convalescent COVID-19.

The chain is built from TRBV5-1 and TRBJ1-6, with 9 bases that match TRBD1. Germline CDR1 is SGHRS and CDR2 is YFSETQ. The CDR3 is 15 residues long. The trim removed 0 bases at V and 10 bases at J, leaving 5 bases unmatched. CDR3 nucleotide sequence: TGCGCCAGCAGCTTGGGGGGACAGGGAGAATCACCCCTCCACTTT. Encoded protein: CASSLGGQGESPLHF. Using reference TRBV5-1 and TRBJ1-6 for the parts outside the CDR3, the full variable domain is KAGVTQTPRYLIKTRGQQVTLSCSPISGHRSVSWYQQTPGQGLQFLFEYFSETQRNKGNFPGRFSGRQFSNSRSEMNVSTLELGDSALYLCASSLGGQGESPLHFGNGTRLTVT.

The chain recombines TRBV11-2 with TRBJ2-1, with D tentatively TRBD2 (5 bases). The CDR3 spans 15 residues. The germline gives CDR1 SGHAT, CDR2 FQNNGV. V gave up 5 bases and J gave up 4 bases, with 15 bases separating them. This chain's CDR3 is CASSQTDRGYNEQFF. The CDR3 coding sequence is TGTGCCAGCAGCCAAACGGACCGGGGATACAATGAGCAGTTCTTC.

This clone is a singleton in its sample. The CDR3 loop reads CAWKGASSYEQYV. The DNA of the CDR3 is TGTGCCTGGAAAGGGGCGAGCTCCTACGAGCAGTACGTC. The V gene is TRBV30, the J gene TRBJ2-7; D may be TRBD1 (5 bases). V was trimmed by 4 bases and J by 0 bases, leaving 10 bases between them. From germline, CDR1 is GTSNPN and CDR2 SVGIG (reference sequence). This CDR3 is built from 13 residues.

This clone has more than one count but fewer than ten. CDR3 protein: CASSARQGENSNQPQHF. The CDR3 region has the DNA TGCGCCAGCAGTGCCCGACAGGGGGAAAACAGCAATCAGCCCCAGCATTTT. The chain recombines TRBV10-2 with TRBJ1-5; TRBD1 matches 9 bases. J lost 1 base, V lost 4 bases, and 8 bases had no gene match. CDR3 length: 17 residues. CDR1 and CDR2 from the germline V gene are WSHSY and SAAADI.

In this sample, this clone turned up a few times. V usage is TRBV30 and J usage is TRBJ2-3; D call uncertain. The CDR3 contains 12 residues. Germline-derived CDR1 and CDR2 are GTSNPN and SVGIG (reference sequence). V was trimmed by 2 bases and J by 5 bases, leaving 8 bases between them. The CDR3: CAWSSTGDTQYF. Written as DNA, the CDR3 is TGTGCCTGGAGTTCCACGGGAGATACGCAGTATTTT.

CDR3 bases: TGCAGCGTGGGAGTAGCGGTTCCCTACGAGCAGTACTTC. Encoded protein: CSVGVAVPYEQYF. The chain is built from TRBV29-1 and TRBJ2-7, with a possible D match to TRBD2 (6 bases). Germline V CDR1 and CDR2: SQVTM, ANQGSEA. V was cut by 6 bases and J by 2 bases, with 14 bases left in between. The CDR3 contains 13 residues.

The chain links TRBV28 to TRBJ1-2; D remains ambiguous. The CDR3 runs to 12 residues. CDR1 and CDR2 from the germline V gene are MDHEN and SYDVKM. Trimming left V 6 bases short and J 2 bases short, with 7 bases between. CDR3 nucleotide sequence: TGTGCCAGCAGCGACTCGAACTATGGCTACACCTTC. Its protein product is CASSDSNYGYTF.

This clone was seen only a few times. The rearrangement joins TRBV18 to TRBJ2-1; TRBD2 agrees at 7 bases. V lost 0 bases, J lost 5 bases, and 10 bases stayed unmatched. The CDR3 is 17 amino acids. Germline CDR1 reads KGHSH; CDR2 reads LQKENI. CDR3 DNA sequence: TGTGCCAGCTCACCACCGATGTCCGGACTAGGCAACAATGAGCAGTTCTTC. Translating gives CASSPPMSGLGNNEQFF.

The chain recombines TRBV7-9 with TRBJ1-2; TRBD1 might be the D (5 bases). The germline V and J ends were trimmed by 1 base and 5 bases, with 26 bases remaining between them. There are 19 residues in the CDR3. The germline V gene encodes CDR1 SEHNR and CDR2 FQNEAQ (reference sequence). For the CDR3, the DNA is TGTGCCAGCAGCTTAGTAGAGTCGGGCAGTCGAGTCGGGGGTTATGGCTACACCTTC. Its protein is CASSLVESGSRVGGYGYTF.

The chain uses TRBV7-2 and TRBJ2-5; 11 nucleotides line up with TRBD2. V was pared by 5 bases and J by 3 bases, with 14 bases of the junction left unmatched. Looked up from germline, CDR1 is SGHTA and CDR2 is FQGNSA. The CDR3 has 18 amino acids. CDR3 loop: CASSRLLAGELTEETQYF. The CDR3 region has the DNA TGTGCCAGCAGCCGCTTACTAGCGGGAGAACTTACGGAAGAGACCCAGTACTTC.

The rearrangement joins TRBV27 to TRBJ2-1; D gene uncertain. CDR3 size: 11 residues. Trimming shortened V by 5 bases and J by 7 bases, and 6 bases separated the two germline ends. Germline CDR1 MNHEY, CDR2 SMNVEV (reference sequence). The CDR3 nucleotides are TGTGCCAGCAGTCACTATAATGAGCAGTTCTTC. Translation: CASSHYNEQFF.

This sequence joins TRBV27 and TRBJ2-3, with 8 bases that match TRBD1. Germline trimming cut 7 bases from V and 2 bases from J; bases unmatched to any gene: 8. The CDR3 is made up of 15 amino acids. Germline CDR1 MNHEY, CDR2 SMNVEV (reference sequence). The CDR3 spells CASKMTGANTDTQYF. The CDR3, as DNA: TGTGCCAGCAAAATGACAGGGGCAAACACAGATACGCAGTATTTT.

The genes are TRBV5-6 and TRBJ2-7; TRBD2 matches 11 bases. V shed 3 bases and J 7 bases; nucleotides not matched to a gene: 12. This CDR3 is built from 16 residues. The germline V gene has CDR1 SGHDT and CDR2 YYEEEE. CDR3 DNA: TGTGCCAGCAGCTGGGGCAGAGGACTAGCGGGTGGGGAGCAGTACGTC. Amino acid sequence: CASSWGRGLAGGEQYV.

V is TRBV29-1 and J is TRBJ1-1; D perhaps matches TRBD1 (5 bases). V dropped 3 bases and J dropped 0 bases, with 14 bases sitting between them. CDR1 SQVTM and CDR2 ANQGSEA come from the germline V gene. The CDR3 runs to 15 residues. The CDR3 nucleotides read TGCAGCGTTGATCCGCAGGGCGGTATGAACACTGAAGCTTTCTTT. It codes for CSVDPQGGMNTEAFF.

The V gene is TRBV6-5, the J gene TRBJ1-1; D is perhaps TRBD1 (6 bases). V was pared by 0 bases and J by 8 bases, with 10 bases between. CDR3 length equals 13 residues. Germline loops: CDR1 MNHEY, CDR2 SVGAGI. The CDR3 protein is CASSYSRGGEAFF. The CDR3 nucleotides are TGTGCCAGCAGTTACTCGAGGGGGGGGGAAGCTTTCTTT.

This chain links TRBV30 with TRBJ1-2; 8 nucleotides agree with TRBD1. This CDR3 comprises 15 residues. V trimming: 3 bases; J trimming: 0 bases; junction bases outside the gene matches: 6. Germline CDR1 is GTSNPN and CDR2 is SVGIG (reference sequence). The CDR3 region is CAWSSGQGANYGYTF. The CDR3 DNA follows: TGTGCCTGGAGCTCCGGACAGGGCGCTAACTATGGCTACACCTTC.

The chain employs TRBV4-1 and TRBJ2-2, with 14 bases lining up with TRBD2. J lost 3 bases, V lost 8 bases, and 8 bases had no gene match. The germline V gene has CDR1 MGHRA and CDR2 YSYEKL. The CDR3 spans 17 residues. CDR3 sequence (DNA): TGCGCCAGCTCGACTAGCGGGAGGGCCCTCTACACCGGGGAGCTGTTTTTT. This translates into CASSTSGRALYTGELFF.

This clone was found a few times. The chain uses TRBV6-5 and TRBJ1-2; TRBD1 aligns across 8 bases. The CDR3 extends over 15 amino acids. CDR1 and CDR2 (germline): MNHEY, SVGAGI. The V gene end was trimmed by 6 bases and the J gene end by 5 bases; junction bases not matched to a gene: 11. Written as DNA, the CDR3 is TGTGCCAGCAGAGACCCTGGACAGGGACGGTATGGCTACACCTTC. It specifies CASRDPGQGRYGYTF.

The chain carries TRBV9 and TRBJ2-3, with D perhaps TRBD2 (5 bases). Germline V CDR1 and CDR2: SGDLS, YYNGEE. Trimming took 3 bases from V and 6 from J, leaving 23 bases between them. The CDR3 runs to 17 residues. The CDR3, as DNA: TGTGCCAGCAGCGCCGGGCGATTGGGAGTGAATCGGGATACGCAGTATTTT. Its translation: CASSAGRLGVNRDTQYF.

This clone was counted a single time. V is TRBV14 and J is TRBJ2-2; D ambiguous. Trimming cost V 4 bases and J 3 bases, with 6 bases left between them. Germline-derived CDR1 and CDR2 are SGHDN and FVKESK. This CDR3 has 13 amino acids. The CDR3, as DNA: TGTGCCAGCAGCCCGACTTACACCGGGGAGCTGTTTTTT. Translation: CASSPTYTGELFF.

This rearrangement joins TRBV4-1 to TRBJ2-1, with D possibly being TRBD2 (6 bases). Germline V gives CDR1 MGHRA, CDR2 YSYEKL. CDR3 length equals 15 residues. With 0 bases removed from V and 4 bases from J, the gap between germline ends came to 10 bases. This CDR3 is CASSQDWGTYNEQFF. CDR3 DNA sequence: TGCGCCAGCAGCCAAGACTGGGGGACTTACAATGAGCAGTTCTTC.